A selection of T cell receptor beta chains follows, all from one sample in a study of shared clonotypes between healthy human individuals. Sequenced by immunoSEQ multiplex PCR; TCRdb stores in-frame clones only, minus some. The sample records 2,100,000 or so clones, 90% to 96% being singletons. The sample consisted of naive CD4+ T cells sorted from blood. These receptors all stem from a man younger than 35 in good health. CDR3s include the opening cysteine and the closing phenylalanine or tryptophan. Clone size appears in some rows only: once, few, many, or a class for an expanded clone.

>NA|TRBV4-3
CASSREVGDNSPLHF
>NA|TRBV6-1
CASSETLAGAYEQYF
>NA|TRBV4-1
CASSQDQRVQGLNEKLFF
>NA|TRBV4-1
CASSRDSLGVFSYNEQFF
>NA|TRBV28
CASSFREQFF
>NA|TRBV6-1
CASSENWGADSPLHF
>once|TRBV6-5
CASSYLQGGPNSPLHF
>NA|TRBV6-5
CASSYQPVTGYEQFF
>NA|TRBV2
CASSVEGVNTEAFF
>NA|TRBV19
CASKTGGFGTEAFF
>NA|TRBV5-6
CASSFRQPGMSDEQFF